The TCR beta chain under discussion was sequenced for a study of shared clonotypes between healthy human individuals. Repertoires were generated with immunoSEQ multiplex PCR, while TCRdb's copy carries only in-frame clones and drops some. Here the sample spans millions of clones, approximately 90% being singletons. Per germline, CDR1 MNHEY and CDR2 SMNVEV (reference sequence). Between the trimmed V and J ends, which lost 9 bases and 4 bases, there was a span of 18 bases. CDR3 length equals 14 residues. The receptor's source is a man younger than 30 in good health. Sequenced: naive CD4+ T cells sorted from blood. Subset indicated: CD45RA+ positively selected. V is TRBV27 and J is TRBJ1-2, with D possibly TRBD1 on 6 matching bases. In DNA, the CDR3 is TGTGCCAGTGCGGAAGGGGGGCTCAGCTATGGCTACACCTTC. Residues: CASAEGGLSYGYTF.